The clone carrying this T cell receptor (beta chain) was found a few times. Its antigen remains unidentified. One entry per CDR3 protein results from TCRdb running MiXCR on the 5' RACE reads. The sample carries roughly 450,000 distinct CDR3 sequences, roughly 20% recorded once. The sample belongs to a study of T-cell memory formation after mild COVID-19. Across the study: Most TCR clusters belonged to a single donor.

Findings of the study overall: Largely, contracting CD4+ clones fell within CM and EM, and contracting CD8+ clones within EMRA.

V was shortened by 3 bases and J by 3 bases, with 9 bases between the two germline ends. This CDR3 is 13 amino acids long. The sample consisted of PBMCs or a T cell subset sorted from them (not recorded which). The chain combines TRBV12-3 or TRBV12-4 with TRBJ2-7, with D possibly TRBD1 on 5 matching bases. This sequence originates from an adult woman who had mild COVID-19 (a few samples of this study predate the infection). Cell type and time point are not known. CDR3 bases: TGTGCCAGCAGTTTCCGAAGGGGCTACGAGCAGTACTTC. Protein sequence: CASSFRRGYEQYF.